A single sample is the source of the 8 T cell receptor beta chains below, sequenced in a study of cytomegalovirus exposure and HLA in healthy donors. Primers included in the PCR were 60 Vbeta and 13 Jbeta primers. Method: immunoSEQ multiplex PCR; TCRdb's copy keeps in-frame clones and lacks some. The table lists around 150,000 clones, roughly four fifths of them singletons. What was sequenced was PBMCs. Receptors originate from a woman in her late teens or twenties in good health and CMV-seronegative.

V usage is TRBV29-1 and J usage is TRBJ2-3, with 10 positions matching TRBD1. The CDR3 contains 15 residues. With 4 bases clipped from V and 4 bases from J, the junction kept 8 bases outside the gene matches. From germline, CDR1 is SQVTM and CDR2 ANQGSEA. CDR3 residues: CSVGGQGPSPDTQYF. Here the CDR3 DNA reads TGCAGCGTTGGGGGACAGGGGCCTAGTCCAGATACGCAGTATTTT.

The CDR3 coding sequence is TGCGCCAGCAGTCAATCGCTTACCGTGACTAGCGGGAGAGGGGCTAACACCGGGGAGCTGTTTTTT. Protein: CASSQSLTVTSGRGANTGELFF. The J gene is TRBJ2-2, the V gene TRBV23-1; 12 bases fit TRBD2. TRBV23-1 counts as an open reading frame of uncertain function. The trim removed 0 bases at V and 2 bases at J, leaving 16 bases unmatched. This CDR3 spans 22 amino acids.

This chain's CDR3 is CASSTAAGGSPLHF. The CDR3 DNA reads TGTGCCAGCAGTACGGCAGCAGGAGGATCACCCCTCCACTTT. This sequence joins TRBV2 and TRBJ1-6; D is unclear. The CDR3 loop spans 14 amino acids. Germline CDR1 and CDR2: SNHLY and FYNNEI. V was clipped by 5 bases and J by 10 bases, with 15 bases between them.

This rearrangement joins TRBV10-1 to TRBJ1-1; possible D gene TRBD1, 6 bases. CDR1 is WNHNN and CDR2 is SYGVQD in the germline V gene (reference sequence). The CDR3 has 12 amino acids. V was pared by 11 bases and J by 5 bases, with 15 bases between. The CDR3 region is CAYKRTGTEAFF. CDR3 coding DNA: TGCGCCTACAAAAGAACAGGGACTGAAGCTTTCTTT.

This chain uses TRBV27 with TRBJ1-2; 8 bases match TRBD1. The germline gives CDR1 MNHEY, CDR2 SMNVEV (reference sequence). J was trimmed by 7 bases and V by 6 bases; bases with no gene match: 16. The CDR3 contains 16 residues. The DNA of the CDR3 is TGTGCCAGCAGCCTACTATTCGGACAGGGTGAGGTTGGCTACACCTTC. Translated, it gives CASSLLFGQGEVGYTF.

CDR3 nucleotide sequence: TGTGCCAGCAGCCATCTAGACGGGGCGGGATCGCGCGCGCAGACCCAGTACTTC. Residues: CASSHLDGAGSRAQTQYF. The V gene is TRBV5-4, the J gene TRBJ2-5; weak D call: TRBD2 (6 bases). V lost 4 bases to trimming and J lost 6 bases, with 28 bases between them. The CDR3 has 18 residues. Germline CDR1 is SGHNT and CDR2 is YYREEE (reference sequence).

The J gene is TRBJ1-2, the V gene TRBV7-9; 9 positions agree with TRBD1. The V and J ends lost 5 bases and 3 bases, in that order; junction bases with no gene match: 4. Germline values: CDR1 SEHNR, CDR2 FQNEAQ (reference sequence). This CDR3 has 14 residues. CDR3 protein: CASSPGTGYYGYTF. DNA for the CDR3: TGTGCCAGCAGCCCCGGGACAGGGTACTATGGCTACACCTTC.

J is TRBJ2-1 and V is TRBV6-1, with D tentatively TRBD1 (5 bases). The CDR3 is 14 residues long. V lost 1 base and J lost 4, with 8 bases in between. In germline, CDR1 is MNHNS, CDR2 SASEGT. CDR3 bases: TGTGCCAGCAGTGAAGGGCAGGGATACAATGAGCAGTTCTTC. This translates into CASSEGQGYNEQFF.